Below, 14 T cell receptor beta chains from the same sample are listed, as sequenced in a study of T cell responses to AZD1222 COVID-19 vaccine. Using immunoSEQ multiplex PCR, the repertoire was profiled, and TCRdb retains in-frame clones only, with some absent. The table lists fewer than 120,000 clones, around 90% of them singletons. The specimen comprised peripheral blood, sampled 28 days after the second AZD1222 dose. These TCRs come from an adult who received the AZD1222 COVID-19 vaccine.

The chain combines TRBV30 with TRBJ1-5; D unresolved. Between the trimmed V and J ends, which lost 1 base and 9 bases, there was a span of 10 bases. Germline CDR1 GTSNPN, CDR2 SVGIG (reference sequence). This CDR3 has 12 residues. CDR3 sequence: CAWSDLKWPQHF. Here the CDR3 DNA reads TGTGCCTGGAGTGACCTTAAGTGGCCCCAGCATTTT.

This chain links TRBV11-1 with TRBJ2-7; D remains ambiguous. Germline V gene data show CDR1 as SGHAT and CDR2 as FQDESV (reference sequence). The CDR3 has 14 amino acids. The ends were cut back, 0 bases at V and 6 bases at J, with 12 bases in the middle. In DNA form, the CDR3 reads TGTGCCAGCAGCTTAGCATTGTCGAGCTTCGAGCAGTACTTC. It specifies CASSLALSSFEQYF.

The chain has TRBV7-9 and TRBJ2-7; D not resolved. Germline V gene data show CDR1 as SEHNR and CDR2 as FQNEAQ (reference sequence). The length of the CDR3 is 11 residues. Trimming cost V 4 bases and J 3 bases, with 4 bases left between them. The CDR3 spells CASSSFYEQYF. CDR3 coding DNA: TGTGCCAGCAGCTCCTTCTACGAGCAGTACTTC. The whole variable domain, remainder taken from reference TRBV7-9 and TRBJ2-7, is DTGVSQNPRHKITKRGQNVTFRCDPISEHNRLYWYRQTLGQGPEFLTYFQNEAQLEKSRLLSDRFSAERPKGSFSTLEIQRTEQGDSAMYLCASSSFYEQYFGPGTRLTVT.

The chain recombines TRBV6-1 with TRBJ2-3, with TRBD1 matching 8 bases. The CDR3 has 16 residues. CDR1 is MNHNS, CDR2 SASEGT, per germline. After removal of 4 bases from V and 1 base from J, the junction contained 7 bases not matched to a gene. CDR3 residues: CASSVRTGPGTDTQYF. The CDR3 DNA follows: TGTGCCAGCAGTGTACGGACAGGGCCGGGCACAGATACGCAGTATTTT.

J is TRBJ2-4 and V is TRBV1. TRBV1 is annotated as a pseudogene. The CDR3 is 15 amino acids. The CDR3 sequence is CTSSRLKLAKNIQYF. CDR3 DNA sequence: TGCACCAGCAGCCGGCTAAAGCTAGCCAAAAACATTCAGTACTTC.

CDR3 amino acids: CASGPGQGDSPLHF. The CDR3, as DNA: TGTGCCAGCGGCCCGGGACAGGGCGATTCACCCCTCCACTTT. The chain couples TRBV2 to TRBJ1-6, with 9 bases lining up with TRBD1. This CDR3 comprises 14 residues. Trimming took 8 bases from V and 8 from J; bases not matched to a gene: 7. Germline CDR1 SNHLY, CDR2 FYNNEI. Variable domain in full (rest from reference TRBV2 and TRBJ1-6): EPEVTQTPSHQVTQMGQEVILRCVPISNHLYFYWYRQILGQKVEFLVSFYNNEISEKSEIFDDQFSVERPDGSNFTLKIRSTKLEDSAMYFCASGPGQGDSPLHFGNGTRLTVT.

CDR3 in amino acids: CASSPGGGFVEQFF. CDR3 nucleotides: TGTGCCAGCAGCCCGGGGGGAGGGTTCGTAGAGCAGTTCTTC. The V gene is TRBV7-2, the J gene TRBJ2-1, with TRBD2 identical over 7 bases. This CDR3 comprises 14 residues. Germline-derived CDR1 and CDR2 are SGHTA and FQGNSA. J lost 10 bases, V lost 5 bases, and 11 bases had no gene match.

V and J are TRBV12-1 and TRBJ2-7. TRBV12-1 has pseudogene status. CDR3 length equals 16 residues. Here the CDR3 reads CASSFVGLTPSYEQYF. CDR3 sequence (DNA): TGTGCCAGCAGCTTTGTAGGTCTCACCCCCTCTTACGAGCAGTACTTC.

The chain carries TRBV4-2 and TRBJ2-1; 9 bases agree with TRBD2. V was pared by 1 base and J by 3 bases, with 4 bases of the junction left unmatched. This CDR3 region has 16 residues. CDR1 is LGHNA, CDR2 YNFKEQ, per germline. CDR3 amino acids: CASSQVSGRSYNEQFF. The CDR3 nucleotides are TGTGCCAGCAGCCAAGTTAGCGGGAGAAGCTACAATGAGCAGTTCTTC.

V usage is TRBV28 and J usage is TRBJ2-3; D gene unclear. This CDR3 contains 12 residues. Trimming removed 4 bases from V and 8 bases from J, with 10 bases in between. Germline values: CDR1 MDHEN, CDR2 SYDVKM. CDR3 coding DNA: TGTGCCAGCAGTTCCCCAGCGTTTACGCAGTATTTT. As protein: CASSSPAFTQYF.

V gene TRBV7-8 combines with J gene TRBJ2-2; D ambiguous. With 1 base removed from V and 6 bases from J, the gap between germline ends came to 12 bases. Germline-derived CDR1 and CDR2 are SGHVS and FQNEAQ. The CDR3 runs 15 residues. The CDR3 here is CASSLEGPSPGELFF. Here the CDR3 DNA reads TGTGCCAGCAGCTTAGAAGGTCCCTCTCCCGGGGAGCTGTTTTTT.

This clone has only a few counts. This rearrangement joins TRBV6-4 to TRBJ2-3; no firm D call. Germline CDR1 MRHNA, CDR2 SNTAGT. Trimming took 2 bases from V and 2 from J, leaving 8 bases between them. The CDR3 runs to 14 residues. In DNA form, the CDR3 reads TGTGCCAGCAGTGACCGGCTAGACACAGATACGCAGTATTTT. This translates into CASSDRLDTDTQYF.

This clone was counted a few times. J is TRBJ2-1 and V is TRBV30; maybe TRBD2 (7 bases). The CDR3 runs to 13 residues. The ends were cut back, 2 bases at V and 5 bases at J, with 10 bases in the middle. Germline CDR1 reads GTSNPN; CDR2 reads SVGIG (reference sequence). DNA for the CDR3: TGTGCCTGGAGTCGAGGGGGGGACAATGAGCAGTTCTTC. Protein sequence: CAWSRGGDNEQFF.

This clone was seen a handful of times. The rearrangement uses TRBV11-2 and TRBJ1-2, with D possibly matching TRBD1 (5 bases). CDR3 size: 13 residues. Trimming cost V 5 bases and J 3 bases, with 10 bases left between them. The V gene's germline CDR1 is SGHAT and CDR2 FQNNGV. The CDR3 loop is CASSPGNYYGYTF. The CDR3 region has the DNA TGTGCCAGCAGCCCAGGGAACTACTATGGCTACACCTTC.